A single TCR beta chain is shown here with its context. Its antigen target is currently unknown. Per-base quality was not reported, and no clone a single base away is much larger than it. CDR1 is given as LGHDT and CDR2 as YNNKEL, both from the germline V gene (reference sequence). Germline trimming: 1 base from V, 2 bases from J; junction bases outside gene matches: 2. The CDR3 starts with the cysteine, ends with the phenylalanine, and has 16 residues. Of the read, only the CDR3 DNA is kept; its 48 bases are in frame from base 1. This sample stems from a study of regulatory T cells in long-lasting Graves disease (dated by TCRdb to the early 2020s). Regarding the study in general: Persistent Graves' disease was defined as antithyroid drug treatment for over 5 years with persistently positive TSH receptor autoantibodies. Peripheral blood TCR sequencing and RNA sequencing compared persistent Graves' disease patients with newly diagnosed Graves' disease patients. The study took place in China and was registered as a clinical trial. A total of 35 or so samples were covered by TCR sequencing, comprising 13 persistent and around 20 newly diagnosed Graves' disease patients. Persistent Graves' disease patients in the clinical cohort had taken antithyroid drugs for roughly ten years on average.

Study-level results and caveats: Sequencing and analysis were restricted to the TCR beta chain. Because the primary lesion, thyroid tissue, could not be accessed, the study looked at peripheral blood alone. TRBV28, TRBJ1-2 and TRBJ2-5 were preferentially used in persistent disease, while TRBV20-1 and TRBJ2-1 were favored in newly diagnosed disease. The authors acknowledged the small sample size as a limitation that may reduce accuracy. More public clonotypes were shared among persistent patients (under 3,000) than among newly diagnosed patients (more than 900). Compared with newly diagnosed patients, patients with persistent Graves' disease had lower TCR Shannon entropy and fewer highly expanded clones, which suggests clonal expansion.

This specimen's time point label, interpreted: persistent/refractory GD, antithyroid drugs over 5 years with positive TRAb. For both TCR sequencing and RNA sequencing, RNA was extracted from PBMCs in TRIzol. The diagnosis of Graves' disease followed American Thyroid Association guidelines. Patients were recruited from an endocrinology department in Xi'an, China. Each patient gave 9 to 10 milliliters of peripheral blood, collected in an EDTA anticoagulant tube. PBMCs were isolated by Ficoll Paque Plus density gradient separation without further T cell sorting. RNA quality was checked with an Agilent 2100 Bioanalyzer and agarose gel, and concentration with a NanoDrop 2000. The method was multiplex PCR. The sequencer listed for this sample is Illumina HiSeq 4000. TCR beta libraries were built with iRepertoire HTBI primers and Arm-PCR amplification of CDR3 regions. Gel purification was performed on PCR products prior to sequencing. Under the source paper's analysis protocol: Gene usage analysis of CDR3 amino acid clonotypes used the approximately 62 TRBV and around 14 TRBJ segments found across samples. COPE and FqMerger were used to merge filtered high-quality paired reads into contigs. BLAST was used to align contigs to IMGT TRBV, TRBD and TRBJ reference genes, with CDR3 defined following IMGT. Highly expanded clones were defined as clonotypes with a frequency above 0.1%. Shannon entropy was used to measure repertoire diversity, and the Gini coefficient was used to measure V-J evenness. A clonotype was considered public if more than one individual shared it. TCRdb ran its own pipeline on the public reads, namely fastp trimming at Q25 and MiXCR clone calling, and kept in-frame beta chains. Every entry covers one CDR3 protein and lists the most common genes and DNA from its rows. These V and J calls are TCRdb output, not the study's own analysis. The sample records 400,000 to 500,000 distinct CDR3 sequences, 22% of which are singletons. The top ten hold about 12% of the sample.

The TCR originated in a female donor with Graves disease. In this chain, TRBV3-1 is recombined with TRBJ2-6, with 7 middle bases fitting TRBD2. The sequences come from peripheral blood mononuclear cells (PBMCs), collected when the disease was refractory, from a patient treated with antithyroid drugs. The DNA reads as follows: TGTGCCAGCAGCCAAGTGGGAGGGACTGGGGCCAACGTCCTGACTTTC. Translated, it reads CASSQVGGTGANVLTF. Reference TRBV3-1 and TRBJ2-6 genes cover what lies past the CDR3, so the full variable domain is DTAVSQTPKYLVTQMGNDKSIKCEQNLGHDTMYWYKQDSKKFLKIMFSYNNKELIINETVPNRFSPKSPDKAHLNLHINSLELGDSAVYFCASSQVGGTGANVLTFGAGSRLTVL.